The clone carrying this T cell receptor (beta chain) was detected only once. These data come from a study of shared T cell receptors in the human thymus. Trimming took 0 bases from V and 7 from J, leaving 15 bases between them. Looked up from germline, CDR1 is MNHEY and CDR2 is SMNVEV (reference sequence). The CDR3 length is 15 residues. Clones were read by immunoSEQ multiplex PCR, and TCRdb kept only the in-frame ones, dropping some. The sample holds some 760,000 clones, 80% to 90% seen once. This sample was also put to use in a study of human thymus T cells.

This sequence joins TRBV27 and TRBJ1-2; no firm D call. The receptor was isolated from a girl under three years old with a congenital heart defect. The sequenced sample was thymocytes. CDR3 protein: CASSLSRGGLGGYTF. The CDR3, as DNA: TGTGCCAGCAGTTTATCTCGGGGAGGGCTCGGTGGCTACACCTTC.